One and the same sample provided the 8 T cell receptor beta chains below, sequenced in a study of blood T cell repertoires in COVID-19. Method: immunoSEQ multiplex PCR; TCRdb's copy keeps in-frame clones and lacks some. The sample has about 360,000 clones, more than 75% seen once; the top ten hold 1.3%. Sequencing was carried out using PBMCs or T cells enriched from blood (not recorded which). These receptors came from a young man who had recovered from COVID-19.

The CDR3 DNA reads as TGTGCCAGCAGCTCGTTACTCAGCGGCGGGGAGCAGTACTTC. Translated, it gives CASSSLLSGGEQYF. V gene TRBV7-2 combines with J gene TRBJ2-7; weak D call: TRBD2 (5 bases). There are 14 residues in the CDR3. Per the germline V gene, CDR1 is SGHTA and CDR2 is FQGNSA. Trimming pared 4 bases from V and 7 bases from J, leaving 17 bases between.

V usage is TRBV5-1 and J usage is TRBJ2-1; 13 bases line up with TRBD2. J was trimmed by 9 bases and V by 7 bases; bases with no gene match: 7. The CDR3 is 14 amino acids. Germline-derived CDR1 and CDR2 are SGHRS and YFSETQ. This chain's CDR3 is CASAERLAGGEQFF. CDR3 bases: TGCGCCAGCGCTGAACGACTAGCGGGGGGTGAGCAGTTCTTC.

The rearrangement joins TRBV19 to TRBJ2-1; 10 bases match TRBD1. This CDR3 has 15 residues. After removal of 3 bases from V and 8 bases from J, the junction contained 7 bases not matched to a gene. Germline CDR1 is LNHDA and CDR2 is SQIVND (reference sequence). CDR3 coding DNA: TGTGCCAGTAGTATGGGGGGACAGGGGTACGATGAGCAGTTCTTC. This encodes CASSMGGQGYDEQFF.

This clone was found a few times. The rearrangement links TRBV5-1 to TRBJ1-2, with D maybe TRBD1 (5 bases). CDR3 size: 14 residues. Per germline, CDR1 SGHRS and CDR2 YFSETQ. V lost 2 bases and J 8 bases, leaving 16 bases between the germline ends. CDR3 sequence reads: CASSLGDESFGYTF. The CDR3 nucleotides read TGCGCCAGCAGCTTAGGGGATGAATCGTTCGGCTACACCTTC.

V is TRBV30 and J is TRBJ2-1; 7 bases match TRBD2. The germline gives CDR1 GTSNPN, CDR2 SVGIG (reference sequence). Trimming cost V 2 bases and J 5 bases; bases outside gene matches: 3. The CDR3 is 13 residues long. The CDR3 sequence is CAWSSGIHNEQFF. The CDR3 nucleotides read TGTGCCTGGAGTAGCGGGATTCACAATGAGCAGTTCTTC.

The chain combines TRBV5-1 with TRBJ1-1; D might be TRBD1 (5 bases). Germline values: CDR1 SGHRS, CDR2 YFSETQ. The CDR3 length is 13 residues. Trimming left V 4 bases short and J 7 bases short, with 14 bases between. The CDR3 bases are TGCGCCAGCAGCCGAAGCCGGGACTTTGAAGCTTTCTTT. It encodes CASSRSRDFEAFF.

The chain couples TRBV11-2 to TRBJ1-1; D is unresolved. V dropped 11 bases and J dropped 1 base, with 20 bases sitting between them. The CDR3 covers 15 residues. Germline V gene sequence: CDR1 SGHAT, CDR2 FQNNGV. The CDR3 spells CASRAPARANTEAFF. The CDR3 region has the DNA TGTGCCTCACGTGCGCCCGCGCGGGCGAACACTGAAGCTTTCTTT.

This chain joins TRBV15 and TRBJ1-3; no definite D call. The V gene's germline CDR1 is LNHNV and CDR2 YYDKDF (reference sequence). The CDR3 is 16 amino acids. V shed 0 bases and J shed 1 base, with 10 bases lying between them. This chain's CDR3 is CATSRDLSLSGNTIYF. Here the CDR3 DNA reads TGTGCCACCAGCAGAGATCTGAGTTTGTCTGGAAACACCATATATTTT.